This TCR beta chain was profiled in a study of cytomegalovirus exposure and HLA in healthy donors. PCR employed 60 Vbeta and 13 Jbeta primers. Under the authors' procedure: A later analysis counted 65 million to 80 million unique TCR beta chains, about 11 million shared. The protocol was immunoSEQ multiplex PCR, while the TCRdb copy is restricted to in-frame clones and leaves out a portion. V and J calls and clone size come straight from that table; D and trimming were deduced from the DNA. Here the sample spans 180,000 or so clones, about 83% being singletons. Germline CDR1 and CDR2: MRHNA and SNTAGT. V lost 5 bases and J 13 bases, leaving 23 bases between the germline ends. The CDR3 runs 14 residues. Study-level points and caveats: In all likelihood, a cluster of highly shared sequence variants was a sequencing artifact.

Note on this clone: As yet, its antigen is unknown.

The clonotype comes from a female donor in good health and CMV-seronegative. V usage is TRBV6-4 and J usage is TRBJ2-5, with D possibly matching TRBD2 (5 bases). The sequencing sample was made of PBMCs. As DNA, the CDR3 is TGTGCCAGCAGTTTGAAGGGAGAAATACGAGCAGGGTACTTC. Amino acid sequence: CASSLKGEIRAGYF.